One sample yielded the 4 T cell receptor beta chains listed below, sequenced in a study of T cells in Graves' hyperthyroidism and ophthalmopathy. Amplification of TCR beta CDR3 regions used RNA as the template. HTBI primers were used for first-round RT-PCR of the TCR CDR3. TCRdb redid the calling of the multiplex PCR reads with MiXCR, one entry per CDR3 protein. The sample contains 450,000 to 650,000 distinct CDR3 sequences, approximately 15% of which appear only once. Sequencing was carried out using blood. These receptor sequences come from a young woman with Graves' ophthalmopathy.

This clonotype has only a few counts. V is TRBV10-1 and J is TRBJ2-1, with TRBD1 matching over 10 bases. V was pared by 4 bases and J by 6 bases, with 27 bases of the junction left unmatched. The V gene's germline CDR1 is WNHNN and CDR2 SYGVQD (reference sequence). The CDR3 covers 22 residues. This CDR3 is CASSVGTGAGRQFSGIPNEQFF. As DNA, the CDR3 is TGCGCCAGCAGTGTCGGGACAGGGGCCGGCCGACAATTTAGCGGGATCCCCAATGAGCAGTTCTTC.

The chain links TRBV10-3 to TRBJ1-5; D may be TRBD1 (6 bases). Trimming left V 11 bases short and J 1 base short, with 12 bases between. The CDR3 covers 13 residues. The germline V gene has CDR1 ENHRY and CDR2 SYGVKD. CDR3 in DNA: TGTGCCTCCGGGACAAAGAGCAATCAGCCCCAGCATTTT. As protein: CASGTKSNQPQHF.

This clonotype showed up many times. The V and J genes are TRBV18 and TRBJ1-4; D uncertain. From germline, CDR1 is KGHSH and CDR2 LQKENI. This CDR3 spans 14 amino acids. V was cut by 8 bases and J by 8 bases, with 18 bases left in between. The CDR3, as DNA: TGTGCCAGCAGACGGACGGGAATGAGCGAAAAACTGTTTTTT. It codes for CASRRTGMSEKLFF.

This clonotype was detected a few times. CDR3 sequence reads: CASSVGGIGHTNYGYTF. In nucleotides, the CDR3 is TGTGCCAGCAGCGTAGGGGGAATCGGGCACACTAACTATGGCTACACCTTC. The chain recombines TRBV9 with TRBJ1-2, with no clear D. The CDR3 runs 17 residues. Germline CDR1 is SGDLS and CDR2 is YYNGEE. Trimming removed 0 bases from V and 0 bases from J, with 15 bases in between.